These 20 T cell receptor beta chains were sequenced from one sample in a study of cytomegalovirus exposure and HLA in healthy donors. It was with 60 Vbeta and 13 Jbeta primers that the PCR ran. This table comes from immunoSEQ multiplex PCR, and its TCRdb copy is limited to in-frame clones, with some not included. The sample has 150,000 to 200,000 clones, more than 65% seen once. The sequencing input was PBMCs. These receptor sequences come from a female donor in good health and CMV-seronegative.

The CDR3 bases are TGTGCCAGCAGCTCGGTGAGGAGGAACACTGAAGCTTTCTTT. It specifies CASSSVRRNTEAFF. The V gene is TRBV13, the J gene TRBJ1-1; D is undetermined. V was clipped by 4 bases and J by 1 base, with 10 bases between them. The CDR3 consists of 14 residues. Germline lookup yields CDR1 PRHDT and CDR2 FYEKMQ (reference sequence).

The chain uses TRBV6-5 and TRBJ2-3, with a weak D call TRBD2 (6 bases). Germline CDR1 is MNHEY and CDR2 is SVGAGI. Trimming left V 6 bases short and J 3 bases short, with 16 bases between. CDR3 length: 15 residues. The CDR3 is CASSRGRRGTDTQYF. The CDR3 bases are TGTGCCAGCAGCCGTGGGCGACGGGGGACAGATACGCAGTATTTT.

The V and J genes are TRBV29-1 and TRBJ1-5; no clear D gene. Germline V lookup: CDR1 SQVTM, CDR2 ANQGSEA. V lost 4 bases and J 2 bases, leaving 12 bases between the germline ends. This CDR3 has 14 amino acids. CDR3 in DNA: TGCAGCGTTGGTGACAACCGCGGCAATCAGCCCCAGCATTTT. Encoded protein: CSVGDNRGNQPQHF.

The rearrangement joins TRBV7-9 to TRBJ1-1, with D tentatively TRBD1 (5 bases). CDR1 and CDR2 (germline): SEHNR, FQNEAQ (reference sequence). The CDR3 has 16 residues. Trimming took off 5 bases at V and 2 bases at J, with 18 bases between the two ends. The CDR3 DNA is TGTGCCAGCAGCCGGGGGTGGGGGGAGGAAAACACTGAAGCTTTCTTT. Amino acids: CASSRGWGEENTEAFF.

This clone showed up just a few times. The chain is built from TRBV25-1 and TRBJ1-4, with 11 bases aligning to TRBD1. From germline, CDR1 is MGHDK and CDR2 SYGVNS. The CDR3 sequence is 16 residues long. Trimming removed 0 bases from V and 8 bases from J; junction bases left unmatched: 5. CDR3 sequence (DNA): TGTGCCAGCAGTGAATACGCGGGACAGGGGGTGGAAAAACTGTTTTTT. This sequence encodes CASSEYAGQGVEKLFF.

The CDR3 coding sequence is TGTGCCAGCAGTCCTAGGACAGGCTGGGGATATGGCTACACCTTC. Translating gives CASSPRTGWGYGYTF. The V and J genes are TRBV6-5 and TRBJ1-2; TRBD1 agrees at 7 bases. There are 15 residues in the CDR3. J lost 5 bases, V lost 5 bases, and 11 bases had no gene match. Per the germline V gene, CDR1 is MNHEY and CDR2 is SVGAGI.

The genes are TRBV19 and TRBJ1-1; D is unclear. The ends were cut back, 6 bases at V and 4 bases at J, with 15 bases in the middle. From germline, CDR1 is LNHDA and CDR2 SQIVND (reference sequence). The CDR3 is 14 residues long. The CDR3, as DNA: TGTGCCAGTAGCTATAACGAGGGTTTCACTGAAGCTTTCTTT. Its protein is CASSYNEGFTEAFF.

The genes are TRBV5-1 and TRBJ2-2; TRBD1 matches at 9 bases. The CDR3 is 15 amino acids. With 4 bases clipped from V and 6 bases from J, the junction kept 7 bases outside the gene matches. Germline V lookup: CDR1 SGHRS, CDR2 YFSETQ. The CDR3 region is CASSPGDREAGELFF. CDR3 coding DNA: TGCGCCAGCAGCCCCGGGGACAGGGAGGCCGGGGAGCTGTTTTTT. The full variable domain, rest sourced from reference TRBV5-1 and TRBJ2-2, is KAGVTQTPRYLIKTRGQQVTLSCSPISGHRSVSWYQQTPGQGLQFLFEYFSETQRNKGNFPGRFSGRQFSNSRSEMNVSTLELGDSALYLCASSPGDREAGELFFGEGSRLTVL.

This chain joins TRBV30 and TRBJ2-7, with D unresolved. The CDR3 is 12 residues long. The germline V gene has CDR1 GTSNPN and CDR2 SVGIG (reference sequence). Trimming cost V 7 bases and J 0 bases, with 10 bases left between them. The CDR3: CALTQSSYEQYF. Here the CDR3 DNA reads TGTGCCTTGACACAAAGCTCCTACGAGCAGTACTTC.

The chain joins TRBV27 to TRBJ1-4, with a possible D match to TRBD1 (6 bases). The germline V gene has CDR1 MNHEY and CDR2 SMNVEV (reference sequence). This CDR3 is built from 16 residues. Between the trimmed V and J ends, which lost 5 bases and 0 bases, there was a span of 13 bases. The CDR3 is CASSTRGTTTNEKLFF. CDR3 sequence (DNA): TGTGCCAGCAGTACCAGGGGCACCACAACTAATGAAAAACTGTTTTTT.

CDR3 loop: CASSLGPGGYEQYF. As DNA, the CDR3 is TGTGCCAGCAGCTTAGGTCCAGGGGGCTACGAGCAGTACTTC. V and J are TRBV7-2 and TRBJ2-7; TRBD1 aligns across 7 bases. Germline V lookup: CDR1 SGHTA, CDR2 FQGNSA. V shed 1 base and J 3 bases; nucleotides not matched to a gene: 3. The CDR3 contains 14 residues.

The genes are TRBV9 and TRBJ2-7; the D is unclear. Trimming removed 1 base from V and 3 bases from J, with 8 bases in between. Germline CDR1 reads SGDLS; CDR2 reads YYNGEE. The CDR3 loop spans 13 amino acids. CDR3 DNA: TGTGCCAGCAGCGTACTTCCTAGCTACGAGCAGTACTTC. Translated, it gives CASSVLPSYEQYF.

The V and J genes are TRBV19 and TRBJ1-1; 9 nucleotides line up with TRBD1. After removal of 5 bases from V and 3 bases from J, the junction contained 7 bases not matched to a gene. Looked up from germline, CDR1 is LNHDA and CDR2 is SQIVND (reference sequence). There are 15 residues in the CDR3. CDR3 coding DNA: TGTGCCAGTAGTTCGTACAGGGGGCTGGACACTGAAGCTTTCTTT. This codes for CASSSYRGLDTEAFF.

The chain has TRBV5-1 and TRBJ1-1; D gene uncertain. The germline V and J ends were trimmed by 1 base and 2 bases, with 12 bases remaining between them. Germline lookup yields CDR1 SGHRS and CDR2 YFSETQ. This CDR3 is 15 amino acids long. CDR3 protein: CASSLIGRENTEAFF. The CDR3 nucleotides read TGCGCCAGCAGCTTGATTGGACGGGAAAACACTGAAGCTTTCTTT.

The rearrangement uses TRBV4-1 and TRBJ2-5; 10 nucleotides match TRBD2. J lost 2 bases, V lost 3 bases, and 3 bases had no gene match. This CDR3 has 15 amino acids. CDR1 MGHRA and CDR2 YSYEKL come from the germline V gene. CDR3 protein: CASSQATSGQETQYF. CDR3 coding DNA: TGCGCCAGCAGCCAGGCGACTAGCGGGCAAGAGACCCAGTACTTC.

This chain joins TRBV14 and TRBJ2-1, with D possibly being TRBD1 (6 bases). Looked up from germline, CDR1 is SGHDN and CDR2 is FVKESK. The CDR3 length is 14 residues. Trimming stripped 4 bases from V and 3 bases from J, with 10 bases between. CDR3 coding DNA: TGTGCCAGCAGCCTATGGGACAACTACAATGAGCAGTTCTTC. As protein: CASSLWDNYNEQFF. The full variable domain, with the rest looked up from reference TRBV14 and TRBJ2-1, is EAGVTQFPSHSVIEKGQTVTLRCDPISGHDNLYWYRRVMGKEIKFLLHFVKESKQDESGMPNNRFLAERTGGTYSTLKVQPAELEDSGVYFCASSLWDNYNEQFFGPGTRLTVL.

For the CDR3, the DNA is TGTGCAAGTCGCAAAAGGTCTATAGCGGGAAGCGGATCCTACAATGAGCAGTTCTTC. It is translated as CASRKRSIAGSGSYNEQFF. The rearrangement links TRBV12-2 to TRBJ2-1; TRBD2, the table's D call, was not compared with the DNA. TRBV12-2 represents a pseudogene. This CDR3 comprises 19 residues.

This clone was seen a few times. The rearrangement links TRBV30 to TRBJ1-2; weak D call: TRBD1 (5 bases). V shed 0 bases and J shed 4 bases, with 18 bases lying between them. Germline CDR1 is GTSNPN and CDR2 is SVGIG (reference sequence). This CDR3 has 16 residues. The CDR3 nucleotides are TGTGCCTGGAGTGTCCGTTGGGGGGAGGGGAGCTATGGCTACACCTTC. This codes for CAWSVRWGEGSYGYTF.

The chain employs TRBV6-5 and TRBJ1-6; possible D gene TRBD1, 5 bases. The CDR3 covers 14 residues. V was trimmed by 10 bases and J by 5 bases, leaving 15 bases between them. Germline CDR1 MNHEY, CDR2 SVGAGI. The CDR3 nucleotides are TGTGCCACAGACAGAACGGCGAATAATTCACCCCTCCACTTT. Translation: CATDRTANNSPLHF.

The chain's CDR3 is CASSQGQGARPGPQHF. Written as DNA, the CDR3 is TGCGCCAGCAGCCAAGGCCAGGGGGCCAGACCGGGGCCCCAGCATTTT. The gene calls are TRBV4-1 and TRBJ1-5, with TRBD1 matching over 8 bases. The V and J ends lost 1 base and 9 bases, in that order; junction bases with no gene match: 11. Germline CDR1 and CDR2: MGHRA and YSYEKL. This CDR3 region has 16 residues.